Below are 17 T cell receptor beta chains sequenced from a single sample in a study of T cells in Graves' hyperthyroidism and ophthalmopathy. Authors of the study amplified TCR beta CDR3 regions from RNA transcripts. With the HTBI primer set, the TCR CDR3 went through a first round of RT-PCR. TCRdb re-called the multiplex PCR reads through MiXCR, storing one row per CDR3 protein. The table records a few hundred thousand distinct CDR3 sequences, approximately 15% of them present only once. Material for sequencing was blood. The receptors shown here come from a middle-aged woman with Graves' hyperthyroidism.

The DNA for the CDR3 is TGTGCCAGCAGCTTCAGGATCGGCACAGATACGCAGTATTTT. Its translation is CASSFRIGTDTQYF. The rearrangement uses TRBV5-6 and TRBJ2-3; D not resolved. The CDR3 loop spans 14 amino acids. Germline V gives CDR1 SGHDT, CDR2 YYEEEE. Trimming took off 2 bases at V and 1 base at J, with 8 bases between the two ends.

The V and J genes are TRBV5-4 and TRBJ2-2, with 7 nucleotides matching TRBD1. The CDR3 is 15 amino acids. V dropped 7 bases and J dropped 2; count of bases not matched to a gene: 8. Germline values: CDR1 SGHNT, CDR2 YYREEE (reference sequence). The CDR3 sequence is CASSVGTENTGELFF. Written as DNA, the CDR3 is TGTGCCAGCTCCGTAGGGACAGAAAACACCGGGGAGCTGTTTTTT. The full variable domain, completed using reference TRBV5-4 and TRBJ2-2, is ETGVTQSPTHLIKTRGQQVTLRCSSQSGHNTVSWYQQALGQGPQFIFQYYREEENGRGNFPPRFSGLQFPNYSSELNVNALELDDSALYLCASSVGTENTGELFFGEGSRLTVL.

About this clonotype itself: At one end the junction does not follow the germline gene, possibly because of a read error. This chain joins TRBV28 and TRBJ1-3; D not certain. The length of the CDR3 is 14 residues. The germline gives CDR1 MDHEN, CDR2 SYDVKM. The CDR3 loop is CASSPKLTGNAIYF. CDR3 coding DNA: TGTGCCAGCAGTCCCAAGTTAACTGGAAACGCCATATATTTT.

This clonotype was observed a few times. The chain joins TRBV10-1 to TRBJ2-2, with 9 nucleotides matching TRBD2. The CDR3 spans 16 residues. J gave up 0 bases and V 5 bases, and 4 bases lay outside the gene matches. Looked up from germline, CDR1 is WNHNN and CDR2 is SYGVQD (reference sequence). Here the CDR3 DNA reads TGCGCCAGCAGTAGCGGGAGGTCTTCGAACACCGGGGAGCTGTTTTTT. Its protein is CASSSGRSSNTGELFF.

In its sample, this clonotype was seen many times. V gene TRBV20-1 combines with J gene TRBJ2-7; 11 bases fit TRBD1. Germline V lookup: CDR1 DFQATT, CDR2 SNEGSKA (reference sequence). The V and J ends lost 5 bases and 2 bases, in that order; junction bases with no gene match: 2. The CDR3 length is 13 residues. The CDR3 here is CSALGQGAYEQYF. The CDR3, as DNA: TGCAGTGCTTTGGGACAGGGGGCCTACGAGCAGTACTTC.

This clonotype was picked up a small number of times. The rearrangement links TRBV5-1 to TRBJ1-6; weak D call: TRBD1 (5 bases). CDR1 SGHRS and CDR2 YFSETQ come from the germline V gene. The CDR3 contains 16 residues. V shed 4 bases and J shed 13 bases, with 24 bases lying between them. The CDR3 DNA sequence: TGCGCCAGCAGCCCTTCCGGACCGACAGTAGGGAGGCCCCTCCACTTT. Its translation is CASSPSGPTVGRPLHF.

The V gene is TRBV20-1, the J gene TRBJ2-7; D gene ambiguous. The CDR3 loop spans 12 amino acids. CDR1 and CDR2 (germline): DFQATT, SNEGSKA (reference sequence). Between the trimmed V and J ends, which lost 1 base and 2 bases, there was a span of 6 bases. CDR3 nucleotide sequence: TGCAGTGCTAGAGTGCAGACCTACGAGCAGTACTTC. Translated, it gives CSARVQTYEQYF.

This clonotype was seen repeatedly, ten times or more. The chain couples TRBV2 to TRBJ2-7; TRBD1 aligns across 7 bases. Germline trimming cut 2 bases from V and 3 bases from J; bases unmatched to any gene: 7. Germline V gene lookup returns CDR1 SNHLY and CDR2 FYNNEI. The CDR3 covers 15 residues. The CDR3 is CASSEKRDSLYEQYF. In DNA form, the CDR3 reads TGTGCCAGCAGTGAAAAGAGGGACAGCCTCTACGAGCAGTACTTC.

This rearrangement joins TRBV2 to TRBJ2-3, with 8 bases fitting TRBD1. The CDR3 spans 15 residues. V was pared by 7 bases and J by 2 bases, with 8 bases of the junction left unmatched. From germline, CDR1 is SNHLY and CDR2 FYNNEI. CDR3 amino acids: CASTWDRFFTDTQYF. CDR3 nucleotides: TGTGCCAGCACCTGGGACAGGTTCTTCACAGATACGCAGTATTTT.

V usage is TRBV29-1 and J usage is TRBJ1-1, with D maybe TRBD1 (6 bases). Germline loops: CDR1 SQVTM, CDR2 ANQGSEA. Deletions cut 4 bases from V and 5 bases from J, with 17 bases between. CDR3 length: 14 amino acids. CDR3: CSVAFPGAATEAFF. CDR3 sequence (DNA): TGCAGCGTTGCTTTCCCAGGGGCGGCTACTGAAGCTTTCTTT.

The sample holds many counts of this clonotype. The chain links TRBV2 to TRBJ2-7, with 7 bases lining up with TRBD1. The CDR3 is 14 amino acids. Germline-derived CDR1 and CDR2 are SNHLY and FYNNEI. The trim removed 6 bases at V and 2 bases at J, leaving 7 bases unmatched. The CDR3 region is CASSMTGPPYEQYF. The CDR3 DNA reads TGTGCCAGCAGCATGACAGGGCCCCCCTACGAGCAGTACTTC.

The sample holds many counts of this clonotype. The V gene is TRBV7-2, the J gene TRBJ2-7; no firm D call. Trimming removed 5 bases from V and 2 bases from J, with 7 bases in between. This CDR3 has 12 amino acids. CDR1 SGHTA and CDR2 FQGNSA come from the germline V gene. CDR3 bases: TGTGCCAGCAGCCTCACCCCCTACGAGCAGTACTTC. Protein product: CASSLTPYEQYF.

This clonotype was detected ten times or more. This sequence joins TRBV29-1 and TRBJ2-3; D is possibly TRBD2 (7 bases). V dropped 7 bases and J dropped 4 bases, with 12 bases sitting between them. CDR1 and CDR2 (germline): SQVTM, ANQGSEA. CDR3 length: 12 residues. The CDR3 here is CSATGGPDTQYF. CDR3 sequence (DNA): TGCAGCGCCACCGGGGGGCCAGATACGCAGTATTTT.

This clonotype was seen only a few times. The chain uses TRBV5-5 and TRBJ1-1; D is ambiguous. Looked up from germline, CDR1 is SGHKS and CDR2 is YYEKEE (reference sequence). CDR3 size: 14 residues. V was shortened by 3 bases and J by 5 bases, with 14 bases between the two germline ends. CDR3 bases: TGTGCCAGCAGCTCCTACACGGGGTGTACTGAAGCTTTCTTT. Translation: CASSSYTGCTEAFF.

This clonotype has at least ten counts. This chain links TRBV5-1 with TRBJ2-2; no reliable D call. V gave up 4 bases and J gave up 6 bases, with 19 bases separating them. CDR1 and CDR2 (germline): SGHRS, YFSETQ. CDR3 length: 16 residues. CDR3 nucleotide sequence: TGCGCCAGCAGCCCAGGATTGGCTATTCTCTCCGGGGAGCTGTTTTTT. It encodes CASSPGLAILSGELFF.

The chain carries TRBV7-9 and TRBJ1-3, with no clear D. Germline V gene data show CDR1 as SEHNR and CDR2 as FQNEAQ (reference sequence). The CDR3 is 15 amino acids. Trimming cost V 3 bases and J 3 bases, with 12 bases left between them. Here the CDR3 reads CASSLRLTGGNTIYF. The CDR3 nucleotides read TGTGCCAGCAGCTTGAGGCTAACTGGTGGAAACACCATATATTTT.

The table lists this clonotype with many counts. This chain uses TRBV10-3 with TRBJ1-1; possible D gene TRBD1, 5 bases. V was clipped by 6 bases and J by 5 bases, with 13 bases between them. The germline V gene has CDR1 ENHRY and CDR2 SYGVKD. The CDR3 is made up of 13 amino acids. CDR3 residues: CAISGPGGTEAFF. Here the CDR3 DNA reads TGTGCCATCAGCGGCCCGGGGGGAACTGAAGCTTTCTTT.